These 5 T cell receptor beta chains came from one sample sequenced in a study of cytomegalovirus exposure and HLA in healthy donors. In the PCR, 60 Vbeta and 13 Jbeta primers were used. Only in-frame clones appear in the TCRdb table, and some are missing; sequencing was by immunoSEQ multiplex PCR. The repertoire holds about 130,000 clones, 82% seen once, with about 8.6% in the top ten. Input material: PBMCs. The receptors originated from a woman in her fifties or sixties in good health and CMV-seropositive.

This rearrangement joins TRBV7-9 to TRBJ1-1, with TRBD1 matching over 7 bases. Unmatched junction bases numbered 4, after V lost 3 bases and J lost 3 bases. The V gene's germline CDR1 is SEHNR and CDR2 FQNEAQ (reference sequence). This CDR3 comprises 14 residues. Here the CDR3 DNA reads TGTGCCAGCAGCTTCCGACAGGGAGACACTGAAGCTTTCTTT. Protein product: CASSFRQGDTEAFF.

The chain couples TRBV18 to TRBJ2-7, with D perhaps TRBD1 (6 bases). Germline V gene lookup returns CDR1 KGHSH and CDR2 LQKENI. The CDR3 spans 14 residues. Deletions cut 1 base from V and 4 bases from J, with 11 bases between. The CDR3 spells CASSPQGEWYEQYF. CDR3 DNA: TGTGCCAGCTCACCACAGGGGGAATGGTACGAGCAGTACTTC.

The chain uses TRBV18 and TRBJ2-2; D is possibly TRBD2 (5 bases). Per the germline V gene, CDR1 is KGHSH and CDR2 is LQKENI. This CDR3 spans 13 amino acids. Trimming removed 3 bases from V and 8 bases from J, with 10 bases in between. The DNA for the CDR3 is TGTGCCAGCTCACCGAGGGTAGAAGGGGAGCTGTTTTTT. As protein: CASSPRVEGELFF.

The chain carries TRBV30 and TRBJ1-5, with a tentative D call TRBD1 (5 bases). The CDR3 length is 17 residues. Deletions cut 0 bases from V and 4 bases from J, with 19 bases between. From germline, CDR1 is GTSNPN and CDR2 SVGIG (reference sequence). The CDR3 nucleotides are TGTGCCTGGAGTGTACAAGGGACTCCCATATCTAATCAGCCCCAGCATTTT. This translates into CAWSVQGTPISNQPQHF. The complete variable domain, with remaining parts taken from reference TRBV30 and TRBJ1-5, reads SQTIHQWPATLVQPVGSPLSLECTVEGTSNPNLYWYRQAAGRGLQLLFYSVGIGQISSEVPQNLSASRPQDRQFILSSKKLLLSDSGFYLCAWSVQGTPISNQPQHFGDGTRLSIL.

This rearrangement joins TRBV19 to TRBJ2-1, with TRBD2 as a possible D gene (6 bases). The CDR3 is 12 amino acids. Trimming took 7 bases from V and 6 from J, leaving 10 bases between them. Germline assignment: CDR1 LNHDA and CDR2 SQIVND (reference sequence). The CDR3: CASTTGVNEQFF. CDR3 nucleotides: TGTGCCAGTACTACGGGGGTCAATGAGCAGTTCTTC.